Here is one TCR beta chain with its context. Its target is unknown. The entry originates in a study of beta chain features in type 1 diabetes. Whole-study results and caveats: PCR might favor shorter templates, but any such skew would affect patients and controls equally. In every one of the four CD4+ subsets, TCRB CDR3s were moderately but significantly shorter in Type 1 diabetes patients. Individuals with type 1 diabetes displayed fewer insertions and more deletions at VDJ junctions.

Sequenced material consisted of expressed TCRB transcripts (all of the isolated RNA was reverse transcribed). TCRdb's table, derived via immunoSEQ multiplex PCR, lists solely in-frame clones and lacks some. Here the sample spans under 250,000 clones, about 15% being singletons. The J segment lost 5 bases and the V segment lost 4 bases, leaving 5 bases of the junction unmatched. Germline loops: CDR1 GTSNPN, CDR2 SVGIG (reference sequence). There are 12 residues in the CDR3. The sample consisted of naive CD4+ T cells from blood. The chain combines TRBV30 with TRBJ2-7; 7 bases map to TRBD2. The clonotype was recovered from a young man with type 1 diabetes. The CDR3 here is CAWMASGDEQYF. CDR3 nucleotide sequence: TGTGCCTGGATGGCTAGCGGAGACGAGCAGTACTTC.